The clone carrying this T cell receptor beta chain has ten or more counts. This sample's time point: pre-sensitization, week 0. The treatment is: therapeutic diphenylcyclopropenone sensitization with weekly scalp DPC. These data belong to a study of human T cells and chemical hapten exposure. In the study overall: A roughly 2 cm by roughly 2 cm inner upper arm patch received 2% DPC for sensitization. Across its roughly 22 weeks, the study gave patients weekly diphenylcyclopropenone doses to the scalp.

What the library attached to individual cDNA molecules were unique molecular identifiers. TCRdb ran MiXCR on the RACE reads and lists one entry per CDR3 protein. The repertoire holds tens of thousands of distinct CDR3 sequences, around 7% seen once, with 1.5% to 2% in the top ten. This clonotype was sampled from a woman in her 30s with alopecia areata. Some clones in this sample may be carry-over from other donors' samples. This specimen was whole blood, taken in connection with sensitization to the hapten diphenylcyclopropenone (DPC).

This CDR3 is CASSIFRGPYNEQFF. CDR3 in DNA: TGTGCCAGTAGTATCTTCCGGGGGCCCTACAATGAGCAGTTCTTC. The gene calls are TRBV19 and TRBJ2-1, with D possibly being TRBD1 or TRBD2 (6 bases each). CDR1 is LNHDA and CDR2 is SQIVND in the germline V gene (reference sequence). The CDR3 length is 15 residues. V lost 3 bases to trimming and J lost 2 bases, with 11 bases between them.